This is a list of T cell receptor beta chains from one sample in a study of cytomegalovirus exposure and HLA in healthy donors. The method was immunoSEQ multiplex PCR; TCRdb's version includes in-frame clones alone and lacks a portion of them. Here the sample spans around 170,000 clones, roughly 80% being singletons. The sequenced sample was PBMCs. These receptors originate from a man aged 40-49 years in good health and CMV-seropositive. The CDR3 runs from the conserved cysteine through the conserved F or W. Fields, in order: clone size, V gene, J gene, D gene, CDR3 DNA, CDR3 protein. D genes are given only for firm matches. Clone size is stated in some rows and not others, as once, few, many or a class when expanded.

clone_size: NA
v_call: TRBV7-9
j_call: TRBJ2-7
d_call: NA
cdr3_nt: TGTTCCAGCAGCTTAGCTCCGGGTAGATCCCACGAGCAGTACTTC
cdr3_aa: CSSSLAPGRSHEQYF

clone_size: NA
v_call: TRBV7-8
j_call: TRBJ2-1
d_call: NA
cdr3_nt: TGTGCCAGCAGCTTAGCGTGGGGGGTCAATGAGCAGTTCTTC
cdr3_aa: CASSLAWGVNEQFF

clone_size: NA
v_call: TRBV7-3
j_call: TRBJ2-2
d_call: NA
cdr3_nt: TGTGCCAGCAGCTATAGAACCGGGGAGCTGTTTTTT
cdr3_aa: CASSYRTGELFF

clone_size: NA
v_call: TRBV4-2
j_call: TRBJ2-5
d_call: TRBD2
cdr3_nt: TGTGCCAGCGCACAGGCCCGACTAGCGGGGAAAGAGACCCAGTACTTC
cdr3_aa: CASAQARLAGKETQYF

clone_size: NA
v_call: TRBV27
j_call: TRBJ2-2
d_call: TRBD1
cdr3_nt: TGTGCCAGCAGCCCGCGACAGGGTATTGGCGGGGAGCTGTTTTTT
cdr3_aa: CASSPRQGIGGELFF

clone_size: once
v_call: TRBV5-1
j_call: TRBJ2-1
d_call: NA
cdr3_nt: TGCGCCAGCAGCTTAGGAGGGGGGGCCCACAATGAGCAGTTCTTC
cdr3_aa: CASSLGGGAHNEQFF

clone_size: NA
v_call: TRBV29-1
j_call: TRBJ2-6
d_call: NA
cdr3_nt: TGCAGCGTTGAGGCGCAGGGGAGCTCTGGGGCCAACGTCCTGACTTTC
cdr3_aa: CSVEAQGSSGANVLTF

clone_size: NA
v_call: TRBV9
j_call: TRBJ2-3
d_call: TRBD2
cdr3_nt: TGTGCCAGCAGCGCGTGGACGGGGGGGAGCACAGATACGCAGTATTTT
cdr3_aa: CASSAWTGGSTDTQYF

clone_size: NA
v_call: TRBV7-9
j_call: TRBJ1-1
d_call: TRBD1
cdr3_nt: TGTGCCAGCAGCTCCGGAAAAATCTGGGACAGGAGGGCTTTCTTT
cdr3_aa: CASSSGKIWDRRAFF

clone_size: NA
v_call: TRBV27
j_call: TRBJ1-5
d_call: TRBD1
cdr3_nt: TGTGCCAGCAGTCCCCATAGGACAGGGGGCAACAATCAGCCCCAGCATTTT
cdr3_aa: CASSPHRTGGNNQPQHF

clone_size: NA
v_call: TRBV7-2
j_call: TRBJ1-4
d_call: NA
cdr3_nt: TGTGCCAGCAGCTTCGTCCCACACGGGGGAGGGGAAAAACTGTTTTTT
cdr3_aa: CASSFVPHGGGEKLFF

clone_size: NA
v_call: TRBV27
j_call: TRBJ1-5
d_call: NA
cdr3_nt: TGTGCCAGCACTCCTCGGGCTTCCAGGGTAAATCAGCCCCAGCATTTT
cdr3_aa: CASTPRASRVNQPQHF

clone_size: NA
v_call: TRBV7-3
j_call: TRBJ2-3
d_call: NA
cdr3_nt: TGTGCCAGCAGCTCGAACACAGGTACGCAGTATTTT
cdr3_aa: CASSSNTGTQYF

clone_size: NA
v_call: TRBV19
j_call: TRBJ2-2
d_call: NA
cdr3_nt: TGTGCCAGTAGTATCAATACACAGGGTAGCGGGGAGCTGTTTTTT
cdr3_aa: CASSINTQGSGELFF

clone_size: NA
v_call: TRBV19
j_call: TRBJ2-3
d_call: TRBD2
cdr3_nt: TGTGCCAGTAGTACTGTAGGCGGGGGGGCCGCGGATACGCAGTATTTT
cdr3_aa: CASSTVGGGAADTQYF

clone_size: NA
v_call: TRBV11-2
j_call: TRBJ1-1
d_call: NA
cdr3_nt: TGTGCCAGCAGCTTAGCAACGGTCAGGGGTGCTGAAGCTTTCTTT
cdr3_aa: CASSLATVRGAEAFF

clone_size: NA
v_call: TRBV6-5
j_call: TRBJ2-3
d_call: NA
cdr3_nt: TGTGCCAGCAGCGGGAGGTGGGGGGCACGAGATACGCAGTATTTT
cdr3_aa: CASSGRWGARDTQYF

clone_size: NA
v_call: TRBV5-8
j_call: TRBJ2-7
d_call: NA
cdr3_nt: TGTGCCAGCAGCTTGGCCGAGGGATACGAGCAGTACTTC
cdr3_aa: CASSLAEGYEQYF

clone_size: few
v_call: TRBV6-4
j_call: TRBJ2-3
d_call: TRBD2
cdr3_nt: TGTGCCAGCAGTAGACTAGCGGGGAGCACAGATACGCAGTATTTT
cdr3_aa: CASSRLAGSTDTQYF

clone_size: NA
v_call: TRBV29-1
j_call: TRBJ2-7
d_call: TRBD1
cdr3_nt: TGCAGCGTGAAGGGGACAGGGGGTTCCTACGAGCAGTACTTC
cdr3_aa: CSVKGTGGSYEQYF

clone_size: NA
v_call: TRBV7-3
j_call: TRBJ2-1
d_call: TRBD2
cdr3_nt: TGTGCCAGCAGCTTAACGGGAGGGGCGCGGGAGCAGTTCTTC
cdr3_aa: CASSLTGGAREQFF

clone_size: once
v_call: TRBV4-3
j_call: TRBJ2-2
d_call: NA
cdr3_nt: TGCGCCAGCAGCCAAACTGTCACCGGGGAGCTGTTTTTT
cdr3_aa: CASSQTVTGELFF

clone_size: NA
v_call: TRBV11-3
j_call: TRBJ2-2
d_call: NA
cdr3_nt: TGTGCCAGCAGCTCCAGAGGTGGGGAGCTGTTTTTT
cdr3_aa: CASSSRGGELFF

clone_size: once
v_call: TRBV5-1
j_call: TRBJ1-4
d_call: TRBD1
cdr3_nt: TGCGCCAGCAGCTCGGGACAGATTAATGAAAAACTGTTTTTT
cdr3_aa: CASSSGQINEKLFF

clone_size: once
v_call: TRBV7-9
j_call: TRBJ2-5
d_call: TRBD1
cdr3_nt: TGTGCCAGCAGCCAGGACAGGGGTAGAGAGACCCAGTACTTC
cdr3_aa: CASSQDRGRETQYF

clone_size: NA
v_call: TRBV5-4
j_call: TRBJ2-7
d_call: TRBD2
cdr3_nt: TGTGCCAGCAGCTTAGGACTAGCGGGGAGTACCTACGAGCAGTACTTC
cdr3_aa: CASSLGLAGSTYEQYF

clone_size: NA
v_call: TRBV7-9
j_call: TRBJ1-1
d_call: NA
cdr3_nt: TGTGCCAGCAGCGTCCAGGGTCCGCGCGACACTGAAGCTTTCTTT
cdr3_aa: CASSVQGPRDTEAFF

clone_size: NA
v_call: TRBV6-6
j_call: TRBJ1-2
d_call: NA
cdr3_nt: TGTGCCAGCAGTTACTCGGGAGGGGCAGGTGGCTACACCTTC
cdr3_aa: CASSYSGGAGGYTF

clone_size: NA
v_call: TRBV5-4
j_call: TRBJ1-1
d_call: TRBD1
cdr3_nt: TGTGCCAGCAGCTTAGGGACAGGGTTGAGGAACACTGAAGCTTTCTTT
cdr3_aa: CASSLGTGLRNTEAFF

clone_size: NA
v_call: TRBV11-2
j_call: TRBJ2-2
d_call: NA
cdr3_nt: TGTGCCAGCAGCTCCGCCTTTCAAACAGCTGATTTCTACACCGGGGAGCTGTTTTTT
cdr3_aa: CASSSAFQTADFYTGELFF

clone_size: once
v_call: TRBV9
j_call: TRBJ2-3
d_call: TRBD2
cdr3_nt: TGTGCCAGCAGCGAGAGGGAGGGGCGGGGCTGGAGCACAGATACGCAGTATTTT
cdr3_aa: CASSEREGRGWSTDTQYF

clone_size: NA
v_call: TRBV2
j_call: TRBJ1-2
d_call: NA
cdr3_nt: TGTGCCAGCAGGGTAGGACATCCGGCGGCCTATGGCTACACCTTC
cdr3_aa: CASRVGHPAAYGYTF